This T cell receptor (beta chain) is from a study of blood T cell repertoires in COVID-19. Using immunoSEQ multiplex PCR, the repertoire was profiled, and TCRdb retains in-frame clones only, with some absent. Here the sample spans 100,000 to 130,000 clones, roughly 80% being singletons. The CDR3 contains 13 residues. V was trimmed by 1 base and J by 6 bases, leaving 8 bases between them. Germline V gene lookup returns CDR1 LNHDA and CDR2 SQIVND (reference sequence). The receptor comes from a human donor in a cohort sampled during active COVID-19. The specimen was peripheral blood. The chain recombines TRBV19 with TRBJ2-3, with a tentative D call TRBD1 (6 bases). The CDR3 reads CASSIGTVDTQYF. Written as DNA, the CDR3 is TGTGCCAGTAGTATAGGGACAGTGGATACGCAGTATTTT.